This T cell receptor (beta chain) is from a study of T cells in Graves' hyperthyroidism and ophthalmopathy (dated by TCRdb to between 2018 and 2020). The study in broad terms: Peripheral blood was sampled at the time of initial diagnosis, prior to any treatment. After blood sampling, hyperthyroidism patients were treated with methimazole at a starting dose of 30 mg daily, and ophthalmopathy patients were treated with high-dose intravenous methylprednisolone. TCR Vbeta CDR3 sequencing of fewer than 150 peripheral blood samples (under 45 ophthalmopathy, approximately 80 hyperthyroidism and roughly 17 progressor patients) is reported in the paper. The 95 to 100 discovery patients were randomly split 7:3 into training and test sets. The study also compared thyroid tissue and blood T-cell repertoires from over 5 Graves' hyperthyroidism patients. Whether ophthalmopathy could be predicted prospectively was tested in an independent validation cohort made up of under 20 hyperthyroidism patients plus 17 patients who later progressed to ophthalmopathy. To identify distinguishing TCR V-J signatures, a discovery cohort of around 98 patients was used, comprising some 45 with Graves' ophthalmopathy and some 60 with stable Graves' hyperthyroidism. Overall results and qualifications from the work: In validation, progression to ophthalmopathy was predicted by the model with around 70% sensitivity and around 76% specificity, a median of approximately 6.5 months before onset. Sample size was not statistically predetermined, and blinding of investigators to group allocation was not performed. A model built on a 13 V-J signature distinguished ophthalmopathy from stable hyperthyroidism, reaching 85% to 90% sensitivity and around 81% specificity in cross-validation and 80%/75% in testing. Most expanded thyroid clonotypes (frequency above 0.001) were also detected in blood, a finding suggesting that blood repertoires may reflect thyroid immune responses.

In this sample, this clonotype turned up many times. Its antigen has not been determined. Qualities for individual bases were not recorded, and no much larger clone is one base off. In the ophthalmopathy patients, disease was moderately to severely active, with a Clinical Activity Score of 3 or more, a NOSPECS grade of 4 or more, and a duration of less than 3 months. The study excluded patients with uncontrolled infections, other autoimmune diseases, pregnancy or lactation. Diagnoses were established on the basis of clinical symptoms, serum thyroxine and TRAb, thyroid ultrasound, and orbital computed tomography. PBMCs were isolated from about 10 ml of fresh peripheral blood by Ficoll-Paque density gradient centrifugation. Total RNA was extracted with Trizol reagent, and quality was checked on an Agilent 2100 Bioanalyzer. The TCR beta CDR3 regions were amplified from RNA transcripts. For the first round of RT-PCR on the TCR CDR3, the HTBI primer set was used together with the Qiagen OneStep RT-PCR kit. The libraries were constructed in a second round of multiplex PCR and then size-selected and purified. Libraries were sequenced paired-end with 100 bp reads on an Illumina HiSeq2000. The study's processing was this. SOAPnuke was used to process the raw data, throwing out any read that contained adapters or uncalled bases, had a mean Phred below 15, or lacked an exact constant-primer or identifier match. High-quality paired reads were merged using COPE v1.2.5, and each unique nucleotide sequence was defined as a clonotype. MiTCR v1.1 was used to align the clonotypes against IMGT TRBV, TRBD and TRBJ reference segments. Analysis was restricted to V-J combinations with a frequency above 0.0001, which covered roughly 99% of repertoires. The TCS score was defined as F50 (clonal expansion) divided by E x V (chaos), with BLOSUM62-based TCRdist calculated between CDR3 peptides within each V-J. Welch's t-statistics and random forest reduced fewer than 600 V-J features to fewer than 15, which were used in a naive Bayes classifier (R e1071). In-frame beta chains were kept once TCRdb had trimmed the public reads at Q25 with fastp and called clones with MiXCR. Each entry is one CDR3 protein sequence, shown with its most common DNA and genes. TCRdb, not the original authors, processed these V and J calls. For this sample the table gives nearly 600,000 distinct CDR3 sequences, of which approximately 15% were detected only once. 6.5% to 9% of the sample is in the top ten clones.

The CDR3 covers 15 residues, taking in both the cysteine and the phenylalanine. The kept DNA is CDR3 alone, 45 bases in frame from the first base. Taken from the germline V gene, the CDR1 and CDR2 loops are SGHTA and FQGNSA. Ends trimmed: V by 4 bases, J by 7 bases; bases unmatched to a gene: 9. The chain employs TRBV7-2 and TRBJ2-1; the junction holds 8 bases that match TRBD2. This TCR came from a woman younger than 35 with Graves' ophthalmopathy. Sequencing used blood. The CDR3 sequence is CASSSPPGRGNEQFF. At the DNA level, the sequence is TGTGCCAGCAGCTCCCCACCCGGGAGGGGGAATGAGCAGTTCTTC. Here the CDR3 is joined to the reference TRBV7-2 and TRBJ2-1 genes, and the full variable domain is: GAGVSQSPSNKVTEKGKDVELRCDPISGHTALYWYRQSLGQGLEFLIYFQGNSAPDKSGLPSDRFSAERTGGSVSTLTIQRTQQEDSAVYLCASSSPPGRGNEQFFGPGTRLTVL.